These 10 T cell receptor beta chains were sequenced from one sample in a study of cytomegalovirus exposure and HLA in healthy donors. Generated by immunoSEQ multiplex PCR, the TCRdb table keeps only in-frame clones and is missing some. The sample has about 69,000 clones; approximately 94% are singletons. The source material was PBMCs. All receptors derive from a woman aged 18-35 years in good health and CMV-seronegative.

The chain joins TRBV29-1 to TRBJ2-2; unclear D gene. The length of the CDR3 is 11 residues. Germline CDR1 is SQVTM and CDR2 is ANQGSEA. This chain's CDR3 is CCGSNTGELFF. The CDR3 bases are TGCTGTGGCTCCAACACCGGGGAGCTGTTTTTT.

The chain links TRBV7-9 to TRBJ1-4; D may be TRBD1 (5 bases). Germline V lookup: CDR1 SEHNR, CDR2 FQNEAQ (reference sequence). The CDR3 extends over 14 amino acids. V was shortened by 8 bases and J by 4 bases, with 14 bases between the two germline ends. The CDR3: CASVPGGFNEKLFF. CDR3 in DNA: TGTGCCAGCGTCCCCGGGGGGTTTAATGAAAAACTGTTTTTT.

This sequence joins TRBV2 and TRBJ2-5, with a weak D call TRBD2 (6 bases). The CDR3 totals 15 residues. The V gene lost 2 bases and the J gene lost 4 bases, with 14 bases spanning the gap. Germline-derived CDR1 and CDR2 are SNHLY and FYNNEI. In nucleotides, the CDR3 is TGTGCCAGCAGTGAATTGGCGGGGCGGGGAGAGACCCAGTACTTC. Its protein product is CASSELAGRGETQYF.

The chain links TRBV20-1 to TRBJ2-1; TRBD2 matches 7 bases. Losses at the gene ends were 0 bases for V and 13 bases for J; bases not matched to a gene: 3. This CDR3 is 11 amino acids long. Germline CDR1 and CDR2: DFQATT and SNEGSKA (reference sequence). The CDR3 coding sequence is TGCAGTGCTAGAGAATGGGACTATCAGTTCTTC. Its translation is CSAREWDYQFF.

The V gene is TRBV6-4, the J gene TRBJ2-7, with 9 bases that match TRBD1. The V and J ends lost 5 bases and 4 bases, in that order; junction bases with no gene match: 3. CDR3 length equals 13 residues. Germline V gene lookup returns CDR1 MRHNA and CDR2 SNTAGT. The CDR3 loop is CASSLGQGYEQYF. CDR3 bases: TGTGCCAGCAGTCTAGGACAGGGGTACGAGCAGTACTTC.

This chain joins TRBV18 and TRBJ1-1; the match to TRBD1 covers 7 bases. Trimming cost V 4 bases and J 2 bases; bases outside gene matches: 10. Germline V gene sequence: CDR1 KGHSH, CDR2 LQKENI. The CDR3 length is 16 residues. The CDR3 reads CASSQSRDRGNTEAFF. CDR3 sequence (DNA): TGTGCCAGCTCACAGTCCCGGGACAGAGGTAACACTGAAGCTTTCTTT.

The chain has TRBV6-5 and TRBJ2-7, with D maybe TRBD1 (6 bases). This CDR3 comprises 16 residues. Deletions cut 2 bases from V and 2 bases from J, with 16 bases between. The germline CDR1 and CDR2 sequences are MNHEY and SVGAGI. The chain's CDR3 is CASSYTPFPGAYEQYF. The CDR3 nucleotides read TGTGCCAGCAGTTACACCCCGTTCCCAGGGGCCTACGAGCAGTACTTC.

The V call is TRBV29-1, the J call TRBJ2-3; possibly TRBD2 for D (5 bases). Trimming removed 5 bases from V and 1 base from J, with 19 bases in between. The CDR3 consists of 16 residues. Germline V CDR1 and CDR2: SQVTM, ANQGSEA. CDR3 residues: CSVLGGLGSGTDTQYF. The CDR3 region has the DNA TGCAGCGTTTTGGGTGGACTTGGTAGCGGCACAGATACGCAGTATTTT.

The chain employs TRBV7-2 and TRBJ1-1, with D unresolved. V gave up 1 base and J gave up 8 bases, with 11 bases separating them. CDR3 length: 13 amino acids. Germline assignment: CDR1 SGHTA and CDR2 FQGNSA. CDR3 sequence: CASSLERAGEAFF. CDR3 coding DNA: TGTGCCAGCAGCTTAGAGCGGGCAGGCGAAGCTTTCTTT.

The chain combines TRBV11-2 with TRBJ2-5, with no clear D. In germline, CDR1 is SGHAT, CDR2 FQNNGV. Deletions cut 5 bases from V and 2 bases from J, with 3 bases between. This CDR3 comprises 11 residues. For the CDR3, the DNA is TGTGCCAGCAGCCCACAAGAGACCCAGTACTTC. Translating it yields CASSPQETQYF. The full variable domain, its missing parts supplied by reference TRBV11-2 and TRBJ2-5, is EAGVAQSPRYKIIEKRQSVAFWCNPISGHATLYWYQQILGQGPKLLIQFQNNGVVDDSQLPKDRFSAERLKGVDSTLKIQPAKLEDSAVYLCASSPQETQYFGPGTRLLVL.